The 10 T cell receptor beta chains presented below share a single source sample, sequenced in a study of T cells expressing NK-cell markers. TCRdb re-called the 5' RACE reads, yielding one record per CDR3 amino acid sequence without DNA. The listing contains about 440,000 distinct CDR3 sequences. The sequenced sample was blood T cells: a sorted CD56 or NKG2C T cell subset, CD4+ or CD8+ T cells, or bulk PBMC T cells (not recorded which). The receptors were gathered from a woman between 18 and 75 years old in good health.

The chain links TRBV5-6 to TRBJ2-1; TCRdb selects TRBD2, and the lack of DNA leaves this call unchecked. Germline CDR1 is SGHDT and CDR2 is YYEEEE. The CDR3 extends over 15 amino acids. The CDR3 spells CASSLPGLANNEQFF.

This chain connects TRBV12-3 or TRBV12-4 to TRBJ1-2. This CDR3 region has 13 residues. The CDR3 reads CASSLAGLGGYTF.

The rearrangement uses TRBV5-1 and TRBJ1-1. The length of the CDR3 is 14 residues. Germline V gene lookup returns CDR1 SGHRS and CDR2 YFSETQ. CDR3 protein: CASSSAWGNTEAFF.

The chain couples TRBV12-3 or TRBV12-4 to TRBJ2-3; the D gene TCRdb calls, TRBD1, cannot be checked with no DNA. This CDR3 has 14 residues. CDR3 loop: CASATGLASDTQYF.

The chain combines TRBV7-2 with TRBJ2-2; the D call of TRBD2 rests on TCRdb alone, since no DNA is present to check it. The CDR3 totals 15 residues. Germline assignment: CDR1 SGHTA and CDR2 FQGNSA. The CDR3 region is CASSFMTPQVGELFF.

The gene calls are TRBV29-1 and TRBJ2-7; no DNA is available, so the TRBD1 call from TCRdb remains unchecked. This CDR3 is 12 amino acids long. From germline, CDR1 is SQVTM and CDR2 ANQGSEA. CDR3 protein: CSVGGGKGRQYF.

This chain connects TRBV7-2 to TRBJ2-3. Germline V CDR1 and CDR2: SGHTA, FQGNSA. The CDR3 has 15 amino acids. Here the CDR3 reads CASSVRMFGADTQYF.

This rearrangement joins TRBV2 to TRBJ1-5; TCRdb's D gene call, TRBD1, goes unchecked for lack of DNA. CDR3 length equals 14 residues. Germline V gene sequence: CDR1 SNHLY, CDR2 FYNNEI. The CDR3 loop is CASSTGYDNQPQHF.

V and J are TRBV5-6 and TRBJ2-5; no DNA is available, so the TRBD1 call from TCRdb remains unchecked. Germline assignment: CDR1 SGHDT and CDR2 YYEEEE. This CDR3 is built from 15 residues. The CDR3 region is CASSTTGRVGQTQYF. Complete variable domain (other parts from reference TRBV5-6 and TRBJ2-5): DAGVTQSPTHLIKTRGQQVTLRCSPKSGHDTVSWYQQALGQGPQFIFQYYEEEERQRGNFPDRFSGHQFPNYSSELNVNALLLGDSALYLCASSTTGRVGQTQYFGPGTRLLVL.

CDR3 in amino acids: CSVVALPYNEQFF. The chain recombines TRBV29-1 with TRBJ2-1; the D call of TRBD2 rests on TCRdb alone, since no DNA is present to check it. CDR1 is SQVTM and CDR2 is ANQGSEA in the germline V gene. The CDR3 is 13 residues long.